The next 6 T cell receptor beta chains were all read from a single sample in a study of OX40 agonist ivuxolimab in advanced cancers. The repertoire was sequenced with immunoSEQ multiplex PCR; TCRdb's copy has only in-frame clones and lacks some. The sample lists fewer than 90,000 clones, 89% occurring once. The sequencing used CD4+ or CD8+ T cells sorted from blood, collected in a trial of the OX40 agonist ivuxolimab. These receptors came from an adult with an advanced solid tumor such as melanoma, head and neck, liver or kidney cancer.

The chain uses TRBV5-4 and TRBJ2-5; 9 bases are shared with TRBD2. The CDR3 consists of 16 residues. The V segment lost 0 bases and the J segment 0 bases; nucleotides outside the gene matches: 3. The V gene's germline CDR1 is SGHNT and CDR2 YYREEE (reference sequence). The chain's CDR3 is CASSLETSGNQETQYF. CDR3 bases: TGTGCCAGCAGCTTGGAGACTAGCGGCAACCAAGAGACCCAGTACTTC.

The V call is TRBV25-1, the J call TRBJ2-1; 8 bases are a match to TRBD2. Per germline, CDR1 MGHDK and CDR2 SYGVNS. J lost 7 bases, V lost 4 bases, and 12 bases had no gene match. This CDR3 has 16 residues. The CDR3 protein is CASSGFELAGSNEQFF. For the CDR3, the DNA is TGTGCCAGCAGTGGTTTTGAGTTAGCGGGATCAAATGAGCAGTTCTTC.

The chain uses TRBV27 and TRBJ2-4; D remains unclear. The length of the CDR3 is 15 residues. The ends were cut back, 5 bases at V and 0 bases at J, with 11 bases in the middle. CDR1 is MNHEY, CDR2 SMNVEV, per germline (reference sequence). The CDR3 region is CASSPSGLAKNIQYF. The CDR3 DNA reads TGTGCCAGCAGTCCCTCCGGCCTAGCCAAAAACATTCAGTACTTC.

The chain combines TRBV18 with TRBJ2-7; unclear D gene. Trimming stripped 5 bases from V and 6 bases from J, with 20 bases between. This CDR3 is 15 amino acids long. Germline CDR1 is KGHSH and CDR2 is LQKENI. The DNA for the CDR3 is TGTGCCAGCTCAGGATCGGCTGCCCGTTCATTCGAGCAGTACTTC. Translated, it gives CASSGSAARSFEQYF.

The sample holds a few counts of this clone. This chain links TRBV5-5 with TRBJ2-2; D is possibly TRBD2 (6 bases). This CDR3 spans 16 amino acids. V lost 1 base to trimming and J lost 0 bases, with 10 bases between them. Germline CDR1 and CDR2: SGHKS and YYEKEE (reference sequence). The CDR3 reads CASSLFGGTNTGELFF. The CDR3 coding sequence is TGTGCCAGCAGCTTGTTCGGAGGGACGAACACCGGGGAGCTGTTTTTT.

The chain recombines TRBV6-6 with TRBJ2-7; 7 positions match TRBD2. This CDR3 has 12 amino acids. CDR1 is MNHNY and CDR2 is SVGAGI in the germline V gene (reference sequence). CDR3 protein: CAVRDYSYEQYF. The CDR3 DNA reads as TGTGCTGTCCGGGACTACTCCTACGAGCAGTACTTC.